This T cell receptor beta chain derives from a study of Ad26.COV2.S vaccination and SARS-CoV-2 variants. Study-wide background: Ad26.COV2.S was injected intramuscularly once or twice, 56 days apart.

The treatment: roughly 19 received Ad26.COV2.S at low or high dose, single or two shots; roughly five received placebo; per-sample allocation not given. Sampling took place 63 days after the first vaccine or placebo injection. As concerns this clone: The antigen is unknown.

Germline V gene sequence: CDR1 SGHRS, CDR2 YFSETQ. CDR3 size: 14 residues. V dropped 2 bases and J dropped 4 bases, with 10 bases sitting between them. Data came from immunoSEQ multiplex PCR; TCRdb stores just in-frame clones and leaves some out. The table lists more than 350,000 clones, 80% to 95% of them singletons. Notes on the study in general: Breadth and depth estimates from TCRs may understate total T cell responses.

The receptor's source is a person aged 18 to 65 who received the Ad26.COV2.S COVID-19 vaccine or a placebo. The chain recombines TRBV5-1 with TRBJ2-1, with D possibly TRBD2 on 6 matching bases. Sequences were derived from peripheral blood, sampled in a trial of Ad26.COV2.S vaccine versus placebo. Here the CDR3 DNA reads TGCGCCAGCAGCTTTCGGCTAGCGTACAATGAGCAGTTCTTC. Its protein is CASSFRLAYNEQFF.